The present T cell receptor (beta chain) was sequenced within a study of blood T cell repertoires in COVID-19. Looking at the study overall: Researchers got acute and convalescent COVID-19 samples from the United States, Italy and Spain.

Source study methods: Reference gene primer amplification yielded estimated nucleated cell counts. TCRdb's copy holds only in-frame clones and misses some; the assay was immunoSEQ multiplex PCR. V, J and clone size derive from that table, while D and trimming were established from the DNA sequence. The data contain 200,000 to 250,000 clones, roughly 80% of them singletons. The sample comprised peripheral blood. The sequence came from an elderly woman with acute or convalescent COVID-19.

The CDR3 sequence is CASSLDGRGSDTQYF. CDR3 DNA: TGCGCCAGCAGCTTGGACGGGAGGGGTTCAGATACGCAGTATTTT. The rearrangement uses TRBV5-1 and TRBJ2-3; TRBD2 matches at 8 bases. The germline V gene encodes CDR1 SGHRS and CDR2 YFSETQ. The ends lost 0 bases at V and 4 bases at J; junction bases unmatched: 4. The CDR3 length is 15 residues.